This is a list of T cell receptor beta chains from one sample in a study of shared clonotypes between healthy human individuals. Some clones are missing from TCRdb's copy, which holds only in-frame ones; the method was immunoSEQ multiplex PCR. Among around 340,000 clones listed, 73% were seen once. Sequencing input: memory CD4+ T cells sorted from blood. These receptors were taken from a man between 25 and 39 years old in good health. The CDR3 runs from the conserved cysteine through the conserved F or W. D genes are given only for firm matches. Only some rows state a clone size, as once, few, many or a class for expanded clones.

15	TRBJ1-5	TRBV19	-	-	CASRLETYSNQPQHF	TGTGCCAGTAGATTGGAGACCTATAGCAATCAGCCCCAGCATTTT
13	TRBJ2-2	TRBV2	-	-	CASRQGLGGELFF	TGTGCCAGCCGCCAGGGGTTGGGCGGGGAGCTGTTTTTT
13	TRBJ1-1	TRBV2	-	few	CASSEGVGTEAFF	TGTGCCAGCAGTGAGGGGGTGGGAACTGAAGCTTTCTTT
14	TRBJ2-7	TRBV18	TRBD1	-	CASSPRTGGDEQYF	TGTGCCAGCTCACCGCGGACAGGGGGCGACGAGCAGTACTTC
12	TRBJ2-7	TRBV7-9	-	-	CASSSGGNEQYF	TGTGCCAGCAGCTCCGGGGGAAACGAGCAGTACTTC
14	TRBJ2-5	TRBV5-1	-	-	CASSFGSLQETQYF	TGCGCCAGCAGCTTTGGCAGCCTCCAAGAGACCCAGTACTTC
15	TRBJ1-3	TRBV11-3	TRBD1	once	CASSPTGGSGNTIYF	TGTGCCAGCAGCCCTACAGGGGGCTCTGGAAACACCATATATTTT
14	TRBJ2-2	TRBV18	-	-	CASSPRQNTGELFF	TGTGCCAGCTCACCACGACAGAACACCGGGGAGCTGTTTTTT
14	TRBJ1-4	TRBV18	TRBD1	-	CASSPGTEVEKLFF	TGTGCCAGCTCACCAGGGACAGAGGTAGAAAAACTGTTTTTT
15	TRBJ1-1	TRBV7-9	TRBD1	-	CASSLLGQGRTEAFF	TGTGCCAGCAGCTTATTAGGACAGGGGAGGACTGAAGCTTTCTTT
12	TRBJ2-2	TRBV28	-	few	CATGLITGELFF	TGTGCCACCGGACTGATCACCGGGGAGCTGTTTTTT
15	TRBJ2-2	TRBV5-1	-	-	CASSSSTGNTGELFF	TGCGCCAGCAGCTCTTCGACAGGGAACACCGGGGAGCTGTTTTTT
14	TRBJ2-7	TRBV28	TRBD2	-	CASSFSSREDEQYF	TGTGCCAGCAGTTTTTCTAGCCGGGAGGACGAGCAGTACTTC
15	TRBJ2-2	TRBV9	TRBD1	-	CASSPGTAYTGELFF	TGTGCCAGCAGCCCCGGGACAGCTTACACCGGGGAGCTGTTTTTT
13	TRBJ2-3	TRBV14	TRBD2	many	CASNLAGDFTQYF	TGTGCCAGCAACCTAGCGGGAGACTTTACGCAGTATTTT
12	TRBJ1-2	TRBV5-1	TRBD1	once	CASSSGGDGYTF	TGCGCCAGCAGCTCAGGGGGCGATGGCTACACCTTC
13	TRBJ2-3	TRBV29-1	-	-	CSVDEGGTDTQYF	TGCAGCGTTGACGAGGGGGGCACAGATACGCAGTATTTT
15	TRBJ2-7	TRBV5-5	-	-	CASSAFDIVSYEQYF	TGTGCCAGCAGCGCCTTCGACATCGTTTCCTACGAGCAGTACTTC
14	TRBJ2-1	TRBV18	-	many	CASSPGRAGNEQFF	TGTGCCAGCTCACCAGGTAGGGCTGGCAATGAGCAGTTCTTC
10	TRBJ1-2	TRBV7-9	-	-	CASSFEGYTF	TGTGCCAGCAGCTTTGAGGGCTACACCTTC
15	TRBJ2-2	TRBV25-1	-	-	CASSLQGFGGGELFF	TGTGCCAGCAGCCTCCAAGGGTTCGGGGGCGGGGAGCTGTTTTTT
15	TRBJ2-7	TRBV19	TRBD1	-	CASSIGGTGVYEQYF	TGTGCCAGTAGTATTGGAGGGACAGGGGTCTACGAGCAGTACTTC
15	TRBJ2-4	TRBV7-2	-	-	CASSKDPLAKNIQYF	TGTGCCAGCAGCAAGGACCCCCTAGCCAAAAACATTCAGTACTTC